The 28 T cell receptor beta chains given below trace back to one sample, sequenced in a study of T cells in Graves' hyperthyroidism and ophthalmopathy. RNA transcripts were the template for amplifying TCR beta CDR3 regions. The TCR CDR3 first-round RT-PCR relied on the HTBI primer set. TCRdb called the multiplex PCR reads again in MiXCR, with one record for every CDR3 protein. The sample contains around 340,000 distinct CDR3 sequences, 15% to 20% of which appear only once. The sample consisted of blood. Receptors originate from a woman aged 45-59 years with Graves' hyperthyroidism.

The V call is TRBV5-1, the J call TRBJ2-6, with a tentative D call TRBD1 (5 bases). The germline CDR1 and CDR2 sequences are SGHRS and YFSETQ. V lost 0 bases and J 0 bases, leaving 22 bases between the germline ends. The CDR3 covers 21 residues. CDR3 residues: CASSLAGLFSGQASGANVLTF. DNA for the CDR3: TGCGCCAGCAGCTTGGCCGGTCTTTTCTCCGGACAAGCCTCTGGGGCCAACGTCCTGACTTTC. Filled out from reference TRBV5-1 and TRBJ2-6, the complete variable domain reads KAGVTQTPRYLIKTRGQQVTLSCSPISGHRSVSWYQQTPGQGLQFLFEYFSETQRNKGNFPGRFSGRQFSNSRSEMNVSTLELGDSALYLCASSLAGLFSGQASGANVLTFGAGSRLTVL.

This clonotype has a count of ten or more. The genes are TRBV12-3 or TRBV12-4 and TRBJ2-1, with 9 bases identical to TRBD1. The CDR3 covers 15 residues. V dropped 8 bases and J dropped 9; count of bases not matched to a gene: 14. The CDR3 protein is CASDSDRGQSREQFF. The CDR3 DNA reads TGTGCCAGCGACTCGGACAGGGGCCAGTCGCGTGAGCAGTTCTTC.

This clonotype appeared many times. For the CDR3, the DNA is TGTGCCAGCAGCTTGGGGGCGGGGGGATACCAAGAGACCCAGTACTTC. Translation: CASSLGAGGYQETQYF. The chain is built from TRBV5-6 and TRBJ2-5, with 8 positions matching TRBD2. From germline, CDR1 is SGHDT and CDR2 YYEEEE. This CDR3 is built from 16 residues. The trim removed 0 bases at V and 0 bases at J, leaving 4 bases unmatched.

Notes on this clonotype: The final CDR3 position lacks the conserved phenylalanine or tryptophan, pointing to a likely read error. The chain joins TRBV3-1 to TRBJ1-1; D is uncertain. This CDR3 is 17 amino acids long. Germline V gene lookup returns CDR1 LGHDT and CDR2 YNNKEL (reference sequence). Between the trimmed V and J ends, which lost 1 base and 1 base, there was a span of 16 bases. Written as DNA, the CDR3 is TGTGCCAGCAGCCAAGCCGGCGGGATGAAACGGAACACTGAAGCTTTCCTT. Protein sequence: CASSQAGGMKRNTEAFL.

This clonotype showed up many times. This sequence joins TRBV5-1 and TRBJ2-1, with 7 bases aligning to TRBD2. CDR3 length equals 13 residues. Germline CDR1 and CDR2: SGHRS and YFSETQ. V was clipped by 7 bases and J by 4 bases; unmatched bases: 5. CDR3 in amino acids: CASAAGVYNEQFF. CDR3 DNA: TGCGCCAGCGCCGCGGGAGTATACAATGAGCAGTTCTTC. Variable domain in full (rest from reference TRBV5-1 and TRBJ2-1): KAGVTQTPRYLIKTRGQQVTLSCSPISGHRSVSWYQQTPGQGLQFLFEYFSETQRNKGNFPGRFSGRQFSNSRSEMNVSTLELGDSALYLCASAAGVYNEQFFGPGTRLTVL.

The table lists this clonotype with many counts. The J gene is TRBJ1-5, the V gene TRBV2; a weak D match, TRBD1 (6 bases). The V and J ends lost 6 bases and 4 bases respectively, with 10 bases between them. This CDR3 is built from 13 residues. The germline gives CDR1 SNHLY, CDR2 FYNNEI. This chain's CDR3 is CASRTGTNQPQHF. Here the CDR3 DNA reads TGTGCCAGCAGGACAGGAACAAATCAGCCCCAGCATTTT.

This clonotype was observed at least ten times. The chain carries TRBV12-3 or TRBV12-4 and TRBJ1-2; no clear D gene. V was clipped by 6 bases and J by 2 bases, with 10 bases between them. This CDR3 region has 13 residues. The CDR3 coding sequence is TGTGCCAGCAGCCAAACAGAGAACTATGGCTACACCTTC. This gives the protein CASSQTENYGYTF.

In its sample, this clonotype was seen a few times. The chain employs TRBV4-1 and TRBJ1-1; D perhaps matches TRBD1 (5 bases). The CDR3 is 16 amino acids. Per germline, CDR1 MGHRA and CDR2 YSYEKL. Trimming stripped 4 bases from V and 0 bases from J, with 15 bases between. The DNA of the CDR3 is TGCGCCAGCAGCCCAACAGGAAATAACATGAACACTGAAGCTTTCTTT. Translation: CASSPTGNNMNTEAFF.

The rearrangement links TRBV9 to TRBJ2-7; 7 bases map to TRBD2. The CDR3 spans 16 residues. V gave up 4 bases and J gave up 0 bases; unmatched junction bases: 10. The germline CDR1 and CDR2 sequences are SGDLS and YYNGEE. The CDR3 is CASSPRSGSSSYEQYF. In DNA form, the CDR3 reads TGTGCCAGCAGCCCACGTAGCGGGTCCAGCTCCTACGAGCAGTACTTC.

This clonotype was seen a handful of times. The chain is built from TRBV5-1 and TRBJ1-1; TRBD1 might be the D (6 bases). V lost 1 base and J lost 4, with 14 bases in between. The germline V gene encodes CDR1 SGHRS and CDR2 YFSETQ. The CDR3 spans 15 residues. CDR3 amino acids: CASSLLGGLITEAFF. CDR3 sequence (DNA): TGCGCCAGCAGCTTGTTGGGGGGGCTGATCACTGAAGCTTTCTTT.

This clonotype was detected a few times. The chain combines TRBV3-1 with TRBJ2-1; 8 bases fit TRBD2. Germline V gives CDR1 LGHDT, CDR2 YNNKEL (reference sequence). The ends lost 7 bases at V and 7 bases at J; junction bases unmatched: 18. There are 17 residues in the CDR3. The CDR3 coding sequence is TGTGCCAGCACACAAGGGCACTCGGGAGGGCCCTCGAATGAGCAGTTCTTC. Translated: CASTQGHSGGPSNEQFF.

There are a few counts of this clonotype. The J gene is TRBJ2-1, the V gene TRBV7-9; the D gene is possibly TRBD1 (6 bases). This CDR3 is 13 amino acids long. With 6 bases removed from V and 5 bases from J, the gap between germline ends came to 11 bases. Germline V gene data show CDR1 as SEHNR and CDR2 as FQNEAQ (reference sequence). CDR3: CASRADSHNEQFF. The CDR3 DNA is TGTGCCAGCAGAGCGGACAGCCACAATGAGCAGTTCTTC. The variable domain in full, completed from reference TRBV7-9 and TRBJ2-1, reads DTGVSQNPRHKITKRGQNVTFRCDPISEHNRLYWYRQTLGQGPEFLTYFQNEAQLEKSRLLSDRFSAERPKGSFSTLEIQRTEQGDSAMYLCASRADSHNEQFFGPGTRLTVL.

The CDR3 here is CASRPGQTTTELFF. The CDR3 DNA is TGTGCCAGCAGACCGGGACAGACTACCACAGAGCTGTTTTTT. The chain recombines TRBV6-1 with TRBJ2-2; 7 bases agree with TRBD1. The CDR3 is made up of 14 amino acids. CDR1 and CDR2 (germline): MNHNS, SASEGT. V shed 6 bases and J 11 bases; nucleotides not matched to a gene: 12.

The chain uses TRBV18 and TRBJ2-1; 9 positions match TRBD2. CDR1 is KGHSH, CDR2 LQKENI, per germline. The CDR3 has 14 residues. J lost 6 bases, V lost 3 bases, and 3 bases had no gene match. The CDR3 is CASSPLAGINEQFF. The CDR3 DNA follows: TGTGCCAGCTCACCGCTAGCGGGGATCAATGAGCAGTTCTTC.

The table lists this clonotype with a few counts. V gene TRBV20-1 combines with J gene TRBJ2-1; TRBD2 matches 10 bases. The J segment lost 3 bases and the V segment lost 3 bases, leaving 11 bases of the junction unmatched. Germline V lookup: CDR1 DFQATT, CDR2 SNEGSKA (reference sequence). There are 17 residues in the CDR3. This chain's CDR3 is CSARTLPGLAVYNEQFF. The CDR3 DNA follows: TGCAGTGCTAGGACCCTGCCAGGACTAGCGGTCTACAATGAGCAGTTCTTC.

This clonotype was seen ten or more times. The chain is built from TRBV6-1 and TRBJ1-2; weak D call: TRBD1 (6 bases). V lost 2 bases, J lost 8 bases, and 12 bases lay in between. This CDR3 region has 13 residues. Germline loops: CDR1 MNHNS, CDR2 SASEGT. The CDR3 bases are TGTGCCAGCAGTGAATACCAGGGGTACGGCTACACCTTC. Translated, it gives CASSEYQGYGYTF.

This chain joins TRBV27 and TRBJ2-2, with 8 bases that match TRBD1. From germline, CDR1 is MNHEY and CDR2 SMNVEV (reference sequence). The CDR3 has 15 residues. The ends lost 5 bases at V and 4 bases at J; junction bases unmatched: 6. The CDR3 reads CASSPWTGFTGELFF. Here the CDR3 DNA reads TGTGCCAGCAGTCCCTGGACAGGGTTCACCGGGGAGCTGTTTTTT.

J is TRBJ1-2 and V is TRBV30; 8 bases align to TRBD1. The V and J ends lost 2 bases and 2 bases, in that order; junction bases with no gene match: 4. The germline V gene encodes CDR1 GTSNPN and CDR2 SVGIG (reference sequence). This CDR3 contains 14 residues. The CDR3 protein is CAWSLQGGNYGYTF. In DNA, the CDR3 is TGTGCCTGGAGTTTACAGGGGGGGAACTATGGCTACACCTTC.

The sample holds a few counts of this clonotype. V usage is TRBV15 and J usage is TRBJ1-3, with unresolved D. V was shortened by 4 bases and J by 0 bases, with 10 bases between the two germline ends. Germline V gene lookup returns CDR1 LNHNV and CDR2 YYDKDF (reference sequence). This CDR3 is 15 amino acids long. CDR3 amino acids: CATSIGPPSGNTIYF. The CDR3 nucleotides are TGTGCCACCAGCATAGGGCCTCCCTCTGGAAACACCATATATTTT. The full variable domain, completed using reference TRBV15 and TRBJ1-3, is DAMVIQNPRYQVTQFGKPVTLSCSQTLNHNVMYWYQQKSSQAPKLLFHYYDKDFNNEADTPDNFQSRRPNTSFCFLDIRSPGLGDTAMYLCATSIGPPSGNTIYFGEGSWLTVV.

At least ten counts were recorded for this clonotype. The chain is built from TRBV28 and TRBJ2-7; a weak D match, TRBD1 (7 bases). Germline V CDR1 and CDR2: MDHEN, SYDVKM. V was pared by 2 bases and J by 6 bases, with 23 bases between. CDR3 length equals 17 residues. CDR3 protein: CASSLALEGASMIEQYF. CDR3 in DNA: TGTGCCAGCAGTTTAGCCCTGGAGGGGGCGAGTATGATCGAGCAGTACTTC.

CDR3 sequence: CASRTGGARDYGYTF. The CDR3 DNA is TGTGCCAGCAGAACAGGGGGCGCAAGGGACTATGGCTACACCTTC. This chain links TRBV6-1 with TRBJ1-2; 9 bases line up with TRBD1. Germline V lookup: CDR1 MNHNS, CDR2 SASEGT. V trimming: 6 bases; J trimming: 3 bases; junction bases outside the gene matches: 8. The CDR3 is made up of 15 amino acids.

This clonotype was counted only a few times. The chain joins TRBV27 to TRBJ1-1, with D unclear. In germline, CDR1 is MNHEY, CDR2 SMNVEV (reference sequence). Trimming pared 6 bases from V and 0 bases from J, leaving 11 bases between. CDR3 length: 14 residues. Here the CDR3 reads CASRPTLLNTEAFF. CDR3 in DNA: TGTGCCAGCAGACCCACCTTGTTGAACACTGAAGCTTTCTTT.

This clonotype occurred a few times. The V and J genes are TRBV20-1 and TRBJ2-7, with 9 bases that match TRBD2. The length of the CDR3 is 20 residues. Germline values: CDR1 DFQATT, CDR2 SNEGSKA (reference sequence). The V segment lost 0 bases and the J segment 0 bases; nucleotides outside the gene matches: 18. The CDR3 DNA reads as TGCAGTGCTAGAGACTTCGGGTGGCGGGAGGGCCGCACACGCTCCTACGAGCAGTACTTC. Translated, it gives CSARDFGWREGRTRSYEQYF.

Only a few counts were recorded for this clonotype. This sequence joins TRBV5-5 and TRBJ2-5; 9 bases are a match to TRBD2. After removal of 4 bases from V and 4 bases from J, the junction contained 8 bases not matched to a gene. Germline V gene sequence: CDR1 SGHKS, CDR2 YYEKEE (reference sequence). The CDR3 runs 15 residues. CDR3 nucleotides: TGTGCCAGCAGCGTTAGCGGGGGTTCGAGAGAGACCCAGTACTTC. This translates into CASSVSGGSRETQYF.

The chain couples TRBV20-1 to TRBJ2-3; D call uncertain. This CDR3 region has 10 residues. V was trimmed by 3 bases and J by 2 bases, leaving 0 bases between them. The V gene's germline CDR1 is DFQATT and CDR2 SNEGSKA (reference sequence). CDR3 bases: TGCAGTGCTAGCACAGATACGCAGTATTTT. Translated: CSASTDTQYF.

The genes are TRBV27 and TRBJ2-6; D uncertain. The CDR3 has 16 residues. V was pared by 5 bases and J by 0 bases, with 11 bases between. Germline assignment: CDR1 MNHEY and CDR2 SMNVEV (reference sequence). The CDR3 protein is CASSVSPYSGANVLTF. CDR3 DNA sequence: TGTGCCAGCAGTGTTTCACCTTACTCTGGGGCCAACGTCCTGACTTTC.

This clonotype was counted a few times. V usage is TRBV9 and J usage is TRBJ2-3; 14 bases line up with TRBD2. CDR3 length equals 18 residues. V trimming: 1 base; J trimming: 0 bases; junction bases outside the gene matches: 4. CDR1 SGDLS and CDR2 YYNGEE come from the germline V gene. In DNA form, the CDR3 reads TGTGCCAGCAGCGTAACCAGGACTAGCGGGGGGAGCACAGATACGCAGTATTTT. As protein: CASSVTRTSGGSTDTQYF.

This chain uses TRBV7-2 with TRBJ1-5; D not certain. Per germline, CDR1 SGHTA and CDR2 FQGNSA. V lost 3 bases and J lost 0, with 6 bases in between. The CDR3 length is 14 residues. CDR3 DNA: TGTGCCAGCAGCTTGCTTAATAGCAATCAGCCCCAGCATTTT. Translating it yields CASSLLNSNQPQHF. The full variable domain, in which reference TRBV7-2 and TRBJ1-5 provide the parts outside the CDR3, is GAGVSQSPSNKVTEKGKDVELRCDPISGHTALYWYRQSLGQGLEFLIYFQGNSAPDKSGLPSDRFSAERTGGSVSTLTIQRTQQEDSAVYLCASSLLNSNQPQHFGDGTRLSIL.